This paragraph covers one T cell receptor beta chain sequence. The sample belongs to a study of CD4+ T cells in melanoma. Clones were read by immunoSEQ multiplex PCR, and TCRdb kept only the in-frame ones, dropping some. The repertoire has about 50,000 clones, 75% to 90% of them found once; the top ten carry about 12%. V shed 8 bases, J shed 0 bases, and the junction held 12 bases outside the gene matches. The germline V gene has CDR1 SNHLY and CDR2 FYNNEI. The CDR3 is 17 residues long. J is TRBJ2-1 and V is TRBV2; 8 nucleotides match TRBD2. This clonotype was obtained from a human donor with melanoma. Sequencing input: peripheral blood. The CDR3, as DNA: TGTGCCAGCCTTTTAACCCCGGGGGGGAGCTCCTACAATGAGCAGTTCTTC. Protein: CASLLTPGGSSYNEQFF.